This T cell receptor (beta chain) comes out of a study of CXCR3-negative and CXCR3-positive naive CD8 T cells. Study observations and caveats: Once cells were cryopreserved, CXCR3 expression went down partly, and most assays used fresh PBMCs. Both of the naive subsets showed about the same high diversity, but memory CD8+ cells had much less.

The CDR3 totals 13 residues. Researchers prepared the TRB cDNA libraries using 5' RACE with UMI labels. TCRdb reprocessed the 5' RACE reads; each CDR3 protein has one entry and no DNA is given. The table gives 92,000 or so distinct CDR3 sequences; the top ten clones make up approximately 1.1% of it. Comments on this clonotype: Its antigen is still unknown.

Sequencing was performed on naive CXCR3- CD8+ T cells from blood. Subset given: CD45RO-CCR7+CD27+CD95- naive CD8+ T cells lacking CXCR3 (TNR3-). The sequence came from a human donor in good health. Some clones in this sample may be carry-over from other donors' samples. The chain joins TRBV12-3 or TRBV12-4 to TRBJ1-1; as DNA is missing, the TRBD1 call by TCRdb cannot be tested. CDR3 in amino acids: CASSRDREFEAFF.